A selection of T cell receptor beta chains follows, all from one sample in a study of monozygotic twins with inflammatory bowel disease. TCRdb reworked the 5' RACE reads into one entry per CDR3 protein, no DNA. The sample table sets out fewer than 450,000 distinct CDR3 sequences. The sequencing sample was made of blood. These receptors were taken from a human donor with ulcerative colitis or Crohn's disease, or a healthy co-twin of an affected twin (not recorded which). CDR3s include the opening cysteine and the closing phenylalanine or tryptophan.

>TRBJ2-2|TRBV19
CASRREANTGELFF
>TRBJ2-5|TRBV6-5
CASRTGLRETQYF
>TRBJ2-7|TRBV18
CASSPPTGRSNEQYF
>TRBJ1-6|TRBV7-3
CASSLQRMSPLHF
>TRBJ2-5|TRBV20-1
CSARTSGEQETQYF
>TRBJ2-7|TRBV5-1
CASSLKGQTTYEQYF
>TRBJ2-5|TRBV6-1
CASSEVAGGPLGETQYF
>TRBJ2-1|TRBV7-3
CASSISLSSYNEQFF
>TRBJ2-7|TRBV5-5
CASNLGQGAEEQYF
>TRBJ2-5|TRBV20-1
CTCGGVGETQYF
>TRBJ2-2|TRBV10-3
CAISANGPPGELFF
>TRBJ2-2|TRBV6-2/TRBV6-3
CASNPYRSSTGELFF
>TRBJ1-4|TRBV30
CAWRGNEKLFF
>TRBJ2-5|TRBV7-2
CASSGKRWDWGTQYF
>TRBJ2-7|TRBV4-1
CASSQDYRGGSSYEQYF
>TRBJ2-7|TRBV7-9
CASSLSEAREQYF
>TRBJ2-5|TRBV11-1
CASSLVRSGRGSGETQYF
>TRBJ1-1|TRBV5-1
CASSPDRAGRNTEAFF
>TRBJ1-5|TRBV28
CASSRDSSNQPQHF
>TRBJ1-4|TRBV5-1
CASSVDRGGEKLFF
>TRBJ2-3|TRBV5-1
CASSLSLAGGESSTDTQYF
>TRBJ2-1|TRBV27
CATSSPLNRDYNEQFF
>TRBJ1-5|TRBV5-6
CASSTIGEVNQPQHF
>TRBJ2-5|TRBV5-6
CASSLGLPEETQYF
>TRBJ1-5|TRBV5-1
CASSWDREQPQHF
>TRBJ2-3|TRBV7-3
CASSTLPGASRTDTQYF
>TRBJ1-5|TRBV13
CASRRRGENQPQHF
>TRBJ2-1|TRBV7-3
CASSYNSGGAEFF
>TRBJ1-3|TRBV5-1
CASSLRLQAAGGNTIYF
>TRBJ2-3|TRBV4-3
CASSQDGYTGMGGDTQYF
>TRBJ2-1|TRBV11-1
CASSSRLAGGPSYNEQFF
>TRBJ2-5|TRBV10-3
CAISESNAETQYF
>TRBJ1-2|TRBV5-5
CASSLEGWSNYGYTF